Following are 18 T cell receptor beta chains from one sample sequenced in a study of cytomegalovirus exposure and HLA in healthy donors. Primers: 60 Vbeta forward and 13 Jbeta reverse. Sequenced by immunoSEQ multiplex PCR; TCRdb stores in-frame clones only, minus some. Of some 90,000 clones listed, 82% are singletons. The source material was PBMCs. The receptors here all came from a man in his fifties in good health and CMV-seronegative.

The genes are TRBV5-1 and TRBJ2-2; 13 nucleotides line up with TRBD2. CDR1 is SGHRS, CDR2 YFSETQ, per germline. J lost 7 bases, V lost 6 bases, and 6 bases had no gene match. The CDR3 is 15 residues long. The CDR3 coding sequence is TGCGCCAGCATGAGGACTAGCGGGAGTAGCGGGGAGCTGTTTTTT. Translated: CASMRTSGSSGELFF. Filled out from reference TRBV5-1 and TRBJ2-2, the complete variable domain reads KAGVTQTPRYLIKTRGQQVTLSCSPISGHRSVSWYQQTPGQGLQFLFEYFSETQRNKGNFPGRFSGRQFSNSRSEMNVSTLELGDSALYLCASMRTSGSSGELFFGEGSRLTVL.

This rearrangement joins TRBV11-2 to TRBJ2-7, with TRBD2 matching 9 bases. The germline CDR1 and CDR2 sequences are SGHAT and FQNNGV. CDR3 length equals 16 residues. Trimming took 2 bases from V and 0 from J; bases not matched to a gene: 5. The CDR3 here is CASSLRAGGLSYEQYF. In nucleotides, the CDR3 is TGTGCCAGCAGCTTAAGAGCGGGAGGCCTCTCCTACGAGCAGTACTTC.

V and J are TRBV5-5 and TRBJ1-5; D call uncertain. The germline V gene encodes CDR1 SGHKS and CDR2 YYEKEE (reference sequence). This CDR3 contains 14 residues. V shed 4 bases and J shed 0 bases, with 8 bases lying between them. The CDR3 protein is CASSGLVSNQPQHF. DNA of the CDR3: TGTGCCAGCAGCGGGCTGGTTAGCAATCAGCCCCAGCATTTT.

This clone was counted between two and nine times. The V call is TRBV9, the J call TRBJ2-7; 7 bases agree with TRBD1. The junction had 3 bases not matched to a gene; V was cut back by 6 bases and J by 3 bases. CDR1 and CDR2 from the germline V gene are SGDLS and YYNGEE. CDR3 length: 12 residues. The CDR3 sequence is CASNRQGYEQYF. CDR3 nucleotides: TGTGCCAGCAACAGACAGGGCTACGAGCAGTACTTC. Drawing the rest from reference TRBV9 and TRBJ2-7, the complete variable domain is DSGVTQTPKHLITATGQRVTLRCSPRSGDLSVYWYQQSLDQGLQFLIQYYNGEERAKGNILERFSAQQFPDLHSELNLSSLELGDSALYFCASNRQGYEQYFGPGTRLTVT.

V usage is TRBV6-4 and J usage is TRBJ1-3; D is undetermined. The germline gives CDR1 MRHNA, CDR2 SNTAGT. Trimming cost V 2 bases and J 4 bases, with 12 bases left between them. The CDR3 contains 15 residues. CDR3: CASSDDVAFGNTIYF. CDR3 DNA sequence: TGTGCCAGCAGTGACGACGTAGCCTTCGGAAACACCATATATTTT.

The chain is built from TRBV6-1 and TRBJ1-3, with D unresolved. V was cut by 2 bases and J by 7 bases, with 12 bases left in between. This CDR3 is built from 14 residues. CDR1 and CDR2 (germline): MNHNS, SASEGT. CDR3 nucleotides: TGTGCCAGCAGTGAACCGGGAGGAAGGAACACCATATATTTT. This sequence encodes CASSEPGGRNTIYF.

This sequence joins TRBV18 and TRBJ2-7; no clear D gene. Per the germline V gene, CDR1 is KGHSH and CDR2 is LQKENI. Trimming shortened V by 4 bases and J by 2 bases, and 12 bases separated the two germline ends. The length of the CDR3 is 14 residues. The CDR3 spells CASSHPESPYEQYF. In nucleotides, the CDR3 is TGTGCCAGCTCACATCCGGAGAGTCCCTACGAGCAGTACTTC.

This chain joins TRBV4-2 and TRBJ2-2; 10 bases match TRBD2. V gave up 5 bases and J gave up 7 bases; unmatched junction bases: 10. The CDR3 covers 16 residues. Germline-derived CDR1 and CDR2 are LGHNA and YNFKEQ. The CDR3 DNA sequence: TGTGCCAGCAGCGGGGGGGCTAGCGGGAGAAACGGGGAGCTGTTTTTT. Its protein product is CASSGGASGRNGELFF.

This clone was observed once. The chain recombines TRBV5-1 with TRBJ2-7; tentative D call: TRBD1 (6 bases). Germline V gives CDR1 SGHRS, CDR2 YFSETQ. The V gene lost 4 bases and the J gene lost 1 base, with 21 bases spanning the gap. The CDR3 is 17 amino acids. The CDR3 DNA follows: TGCGCCAGCAGCCCAGGTTGGACAGCCTCCCCATCCTACGAGCAGTACTTC. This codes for CASSPGWTASPSYEQYF.

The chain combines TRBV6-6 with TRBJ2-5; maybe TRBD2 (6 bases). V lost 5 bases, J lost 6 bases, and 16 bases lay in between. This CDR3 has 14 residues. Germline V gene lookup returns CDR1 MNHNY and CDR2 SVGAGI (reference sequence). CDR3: CASSPLLGGQTQYF. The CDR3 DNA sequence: TGTGCCAGCAGTCCCCTCCTCGGGGGACAGACCCAGTACTTC.

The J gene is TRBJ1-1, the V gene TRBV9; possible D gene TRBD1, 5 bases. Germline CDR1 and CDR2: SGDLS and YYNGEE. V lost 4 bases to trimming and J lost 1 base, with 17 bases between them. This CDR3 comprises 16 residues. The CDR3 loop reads CASSPYIQGENTEAFF. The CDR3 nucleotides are TGTGCCAGCAGCCCTTATATCCAAGGGGAGAACACTGAAGCTTTCTTT.

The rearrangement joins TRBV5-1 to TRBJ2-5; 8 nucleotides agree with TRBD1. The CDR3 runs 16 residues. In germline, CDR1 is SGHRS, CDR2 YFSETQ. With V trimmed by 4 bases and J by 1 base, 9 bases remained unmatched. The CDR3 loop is CASSDVRTGTQETQYF. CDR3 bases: TGCGCCAGCAGCGACGTTCGGACAGGGACCCAAGAGACCCAGTACTTC.

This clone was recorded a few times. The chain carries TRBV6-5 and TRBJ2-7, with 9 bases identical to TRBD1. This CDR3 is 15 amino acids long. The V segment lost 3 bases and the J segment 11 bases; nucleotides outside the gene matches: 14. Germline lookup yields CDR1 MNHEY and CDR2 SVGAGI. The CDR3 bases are TGTGCCAGCAGTTATCCCCGCCACAGGGGGCCCACGGAGTACTTC. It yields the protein CASSYPRHRGPTEYF.

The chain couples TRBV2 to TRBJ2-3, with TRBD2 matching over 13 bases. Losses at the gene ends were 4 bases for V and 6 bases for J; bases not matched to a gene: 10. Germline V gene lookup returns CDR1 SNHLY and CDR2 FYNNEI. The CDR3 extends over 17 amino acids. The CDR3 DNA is TGTGCCAGCAGTGGAGGACTAGCGGGAGAGGGGTGGGATACGCAGTATTTT. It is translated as CASSGGLAGEGWDTQYF.

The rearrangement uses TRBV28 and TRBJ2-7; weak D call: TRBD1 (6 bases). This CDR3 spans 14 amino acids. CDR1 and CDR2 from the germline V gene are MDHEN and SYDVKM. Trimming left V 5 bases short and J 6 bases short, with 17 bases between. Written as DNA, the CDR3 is TGTGCCAGCAGTGTACAGGGTTGGTATCCCGAGCAGTACTTC. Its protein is CASSVQGWYPEQYF.

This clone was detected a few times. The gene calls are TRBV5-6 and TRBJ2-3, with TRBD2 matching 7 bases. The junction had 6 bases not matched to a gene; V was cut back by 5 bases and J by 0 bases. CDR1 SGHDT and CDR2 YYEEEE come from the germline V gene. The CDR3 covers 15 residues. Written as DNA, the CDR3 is TGTGCCAGCAGGGATCTAGCGGCTAGCACAGATACGCAGTATTTT. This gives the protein CASRDLAASTDTQYF.

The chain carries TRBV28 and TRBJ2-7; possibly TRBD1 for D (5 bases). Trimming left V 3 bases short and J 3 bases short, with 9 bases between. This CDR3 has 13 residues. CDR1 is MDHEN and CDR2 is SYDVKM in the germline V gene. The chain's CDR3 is CASSFPRVYEQYF. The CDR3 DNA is TGTGCCAGCAGTTTCCCCAGGGTCTACGAGCAGTACTTC.

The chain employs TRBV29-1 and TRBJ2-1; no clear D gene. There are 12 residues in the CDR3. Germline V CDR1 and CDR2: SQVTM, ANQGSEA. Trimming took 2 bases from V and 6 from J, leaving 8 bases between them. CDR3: CSVEWLLNEQFF. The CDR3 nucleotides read TGCAGCGTTGAATGGCTCCTCAATGAGCAGTTCTTC.